This T cell receptor (beta chain) was sequenced during a study of T-cell memory formation after mild COVID-19 (dated by TCRdb to 2020 to 2022). A note on the overall study: TCR sequence clusters from the two donors were largely donor specific. Two young, previously healthy adult volunteers made up the cohort, one male and one female. In two donors, T-cell clones that expanded and contracted after mild COVID-19 were followed by sequencing TCRalpha and TCRbeta repertoires longitudinally.

The instrument was an Illumina NovaSeq 6000. Using 5'RACE with constant-segment primers, TCRalpha and TCRbeta cDNA libraries were constructed, with sample barcodes and unique molecular identifiers added in the process. RNA was extracted from every sample with Trizol reagent. The libraries were amplified in two PCR steps, and the second step added a second sample barcode and Illumina TruSeq adapters. Libraries were sequenced on an Illumina NovaSeq with 2 x 150 bp paired-end reads. The authors processed their data as follows. Demultiplexing of reads and collapsing into UMI-guided consensus sequences were performed with migec v1.2.7. Using mixcr v2.1.11, UMI consensuses were aligned to TRA and TRB V and J templates and then assembled into clonotypes. A clonotype was counted as expanded or contracted only if both edgeR and NoisET called the change significant, with noise models trained on biological replicates. For edgeR calls, a false discovery rate-adjusted p below 0.01 and a log2 fold-change threshold of 1 were applied. PCA with hierarchical clustering of max-normalized trajectories of the 1000 most abundant clonotypes was used as exploratory dynamics analysis. Separately sequenced CD4+ and CD8+ repertoires were used to assign a CD4 or CD8 phenotype to each responding clone. TCRdb reanalyzed the raw reads on its own, using fastp at Q25 for trimming and MiXCR for clone calling, and kept in-frame beta chains. Rows are combined by CDR3 protein, so each entry shows the most common genes and DNA. TCRdb's processing, not the authors' own work, is the source of the V and J calls. The sample has about 250,000 distinct CDR3 sequences on record, 15% of them singletons. The ten top clones hold around 2% of the sample.

Ficoll-Paque density gradient centrifugation was the method used to isolate PBMCs. On this clonotype itself: The antigen it binds to is not known. Base-call qualities are not available, and no considerably larger clone is one nucleotide away.

Points the paper makes about the study in general: Contracting CD4+ clones appeared mostly in the CM and EM memory subsets, whereas CD8+ clones were enriched in EMRA. SARS-CoV-2 specificity was not confirmed for the second-wave clones peaking on day 37. The study included only a couple of mild cases, and larger cohorts that include severe cases with pre-infection samples were judged to be necessary. Clones that contracted from day 15 to 85 showed balanced CD4/CD8 phenotypes, whereas a second wave of clones that expanded from day 15 to 37 leaned towards CD4+. Some responding clones were found in pre-infection memory, which suggests that pre-existing cross-reactive memory T cells took part in the SARS-CoV-2 response.

Trimming removed 3 bases from V and 5 bases from J; the gene matches leave 2 bases unexplained. Its CDR3 holds 15 amino acids, cysteine through phenylalanine. This entry keeps only the CDR3 DNA: 45 bases, framed from base 1. From the germline V gene, CDR1 is SGHTA and CDR2 is FQGTGA. The sequence is built from TRBV7-3 and TRBJ2-3, with 13 bases matching TRBD2. This TCR came from an adult woman who had mild COVID-19 (a few samples of this study predate the infection). The sample titles of this study are shuffled in the database, so cell type and time point are left out; the donor was told from shared clones. Material for sequencing was PBMCs or a T cell subset sorted from them (not recorded which). The bases are TGTGCCAGCAGCTTGAGGACTAGCGGGAGAGATACGCAGTATTTT. This is translated as CASSLRTSGRDTQYF.